The rows below give T cell receptor beta chains drawn from one sample of a study of cytomegalovirus exposure and HLA in healthy donors. The assay was immunoSEQ multiplex PCR, and TCRdb's table has in-frame clones only and misses some. The sample includes 100,000 to 150,000 clones, 73% seen only once; the top ten take under 5.5%. The specimen was PBMCs. All receptors derive from a man in his sixties in good health and CMV-seropositive. CDR3s include the opening cysteine and the closing phenylalanine or tryptophan. The D gene is left open where the match is weak. Clone size, where shown, is once, few, many, or a class for clones that have expanded.

clone_size	v_call	j_call	d_call	cdr3_nt	cdr3_aa
NA	TRBV5-4	TRBJ2-3	NA	TGTGCCAGCAGCTCGGGCGGGCTCAGCACAGATACGCAGTATTTT	CASSSGGLSTDTQYF
many	TRBV28	TRBJ1-4	NA	TGTGCCAGCAGGAAACAGGCCGGTAATGAAAAACTGTTTTTT	CASRKQAGNEKLFF
NA	TRBV28	TRBJ1-6	NA	TGTGCCAGCAGTACTCCGGGGTCAGGGGTAAATTCACCCCTCCACTTT	CASSTPGSGVNSPLHF
NA	TRBV21-1	TRBJ2-1	NA	TGTGCCAGTGGAGGAAGGGGACTCTCCTACAATGAGCAGTTCTTC	CASGGRGLSYNEQFF
NA	TRBV11-3	TRBJ2-5	TRBD2	TGTGCCAGCAGTCGCGGGGGGGACGCAGAGACCCAGTACTTC	CASSRGGDAETQYF
few	TRBV9	TRBJ1-3	NA	TGTGCCAGCAGCACAATAGGAGGCTCTGGAAACACCATATATTTT	CASSTIGGSGNTIYF
NA	TRBV10-1	TRBJ2-1	TRBD1	TGCGCCAGCAGTGAGTTCGGGACAGGGACACTCAATGAGCAGTTCTTC	CASSEFGTGTLNEQFF
NA	TRBV5-1	TRBJ2-5	TRBD1	TGCGCCAGCAGCCAGACAGGGGTGAAGGTGGAGACCCAGTACTTC	CASSQTGVKVETQYF
NA	TRBV7-9	TRBJ1-6	TRBD1	TGTGCCAGCTCAGGGCAGGGGGTTTCACCCCTCCACTTT	CASSGQGVSPLHF
NA	TRBV6-6	TRBJ2-5	NA	TGTGCCAGCAGTTACTCGTTCGGGGAGACCCAGTACTTC	CASSYSFGETQYF
NA	TRBV28	TRBJ2-7	NA	TGTGCCAGCAGTTGGGGGCCCGGGGAGCAGTACTTC	CASSWGPGEQYF
NA	TRBV30	TRBJ1-5	TRBD1	TGTGCCTGGGGAGGCGGACAGGGGGACCAGTCGGCCCAGCATTTT	CAWGGGQGDQSAQHF
NA	TRBV11-2	TRBJ1-2	NA	TGTGCCAGCAGCCCATCAGAAAACTATGGCTACACCTTC	CASSPSENYGYTF
once	TRBV5-4	TRBJ1-1	TRBD1	TGTGCCAGCAGAGCCGGACAGGGGTTAATGAACACTGAAGCTTTCTTT	CASRAGQGLMNTEAFF
NA	TRBV29-1	TRBJ2-5	TRBD1	TGCAGCGTTGGGGACAGGGGAGGTTTTGAGACCCAGTACTTC	CSVGDRGGFETQYF
NA	TRBV19	TRBJ2-3	NA	TGTGCCAGTAGTATCATGACGGAGGCAGATACGCAGTATTTT	CASSIMTEADTQYF
few	TRBV23-1	TRBJ1-5	NA	TGCGCCAGCAGTAAAACAGGGAAGGAGGGCAATCAGCCCCAGCATTTT	CASSKTGKEGNQPQHF
few	TRBV5-1	TRBJ1-4	TRBD1	TGCGCCAGCAGCCTAGGGTCACAGGGGGAGAATGAAAAACTGTTTTTT	CASSLGSQGENEKLFF
NA	TRBV4-1	TRBJ2-1	NA	TGCGCCAGCAGCCAAGTTCAAGCGGGTATACCCAATGAGCAGTTCTTC	CASSQVQAGIPNEQFF
few	TRBV7-2	TRBJ2-3	NA	TGTGCCAGCACCAACACAGATACGCAGTATTTT	CASTNTDTQYF
NA	TRBV5-6	TRBJ2-2	TRBD2	TGTGCCAGCAGCTCAGCGGCGGGGGCCGGGGAGCTGTTTTTT	CASSSAAGAGELFF
NA	TRBV9	TRBJ2-3	TRBD1	TGTGCCAGCAGCATTACAGGGGTTAGCACAGATACGCAGTATTTT	CASSITGVSTDTQYF
NA	TRBV7-2	TRBJ2-5	TRBD1	TGTGCCAGCAGAACTCCGGTGGGGGACAGCCAAGAGACCCAGTACTTC	CASRTPVGDSQETQYF
NA	TRBV2	TRBJ2-5	NA	TGTGCCAGCACCCTGACTACAAACCAAGAGACCCAGTACTTC	CASTLTTNQETQYF
NA	TRBV6-4	TRBJ2-3	NA	TGTGCCAGCAGTGACTCAGCGGGCACAGATACGCAGTATTTT	CASSDSAGTDTQYF
NA	TRBV30	TRBJ1-2	NA	TGTGCCTGGAATCATGATCCGGGTAACTATGGCTACACCTTC	CAWNHDPGNYGYTF
NA	TRBV18	TRBJ1-2	NA	TGTGCCAGCTCACCGATTAGCCAGGACAGAGTGACCTTC	CASSPISQDRVTF
NA	TRBV7-2	TRBJ2-3	TRBD2	TGTGCCAGCAGCTTAGGACTAGCGGCTAGCACAGATACGCAGTATTTT	CASSLGLAASTDTQYF
NA	TRBV10-3	TRBJ2-7	NA	TGTGCCATCAGTGAAAACCGGGGCGAGCAGTACTTC	CAISENRGEQYF
NA	TRBV6-4	TRBJ2-1	TRBD2	TGTGCCAGCAGGGTACTAGCGGGGGGGCCCAATGAGCAGTTCTTC	CASRVLAGGPNEQFF
NA	TRBV5-1	TRBJ2-5	TRBD2	TGCGCCAGCGGCGGGGGGGCCGGAGAGACCCAGTACTTC	CASGGGAGETQYF
NA	TRBV29-1	TRBJ2-7	NA	TGCAGCGCCACAATTGGAGGGCGCGAGCAGTACTTC	CSATIGGREQYF
NA	TRBV2	TRBJ1-6	NA	TGTGCCAGCAGTGCTTCAGGAGTTAGGGGGGGAGGATCACCCCTCCACTTT	CASSASGVRGGGSPLHF
NA	TRBV6-5	TRBJ2-2	NA	TGTGCCAGCAGCGAGAATGTTGCCGGGGAGCTGTTTTTT	CASSENVAGELFF
NA	TRBV5-4	TRBJ1-1	TRBD1	TGTGCCAGCAGCCGCGGACAGGCAGAAGCTTTCTTT	CASSRGQAEAFF
NA	TRBV5-1	TRBJ2-5	NA	TGCGCCAGCAGCTTTGGAGGGAGAGAGACCCAGTACTTC	CASSFGGRETQYF
once	TRBV19	TRBJ2-2	TRBD2	TGTGCCAGTACCTACCCAATGGCGGGGGTTCCCACCGGGGAGCTGTTTTTT	CASTYPMAGVPTGELFF
NA	TRBV28	TRBJ2-3	TRBD2	TGTGCCAGCAGTTTCTTAGGCACTAGCGGGGGAGAGAGCACAGATACGCAGTATTTT	CASSFLGTSGGESTDTQYF
NA	TRBV5-4	TRBJ2-3	NA	TGTGCCAGCAGCTTCGCGGGGACCACAGATACGCAGTATTTT	CASSFAGTTDTQYF
NA	TRBV6-1	TRBJ2-3	NA	TGTGCCAGCAGTGGAGATAGCACAGATACGCAGTATTTT	CASSGDSTDTQYF
many	TRBV2	TRBJ2-7	NA	TGTGCCAGCAGTGGGGCAGCCTACGAGCAGTACTTC	CASSGAAYEQYF
NA	TRBV28	TRBJ1-2	NA	TGTGCCAGCAGGTTACCGGGACAAGTCAGGGCTGGCTACACCTTC	CASRLPGQVRAGYTF
once	TRBV5-1	TRBJ2-2	TRBD1	TGCGCCAGCAGTCCGGACAGGGAGGCCGGGGAGCTGTTTTTT	CASSPDREAGELFF
NA	TRBV14	TRBJ2-7	NA	TGTGCCAGCAGCCACGACGGGTACGAGCAGTACTTC	CASSHDGYEQYF
few	TRBV5-1	TRBJ2-7	TRBD1	TGCGCCAGCAGCTTGGGACAGGGGTCCTACGAGCAGTACTTC	CASSLGQGSYEQYF
NA	TRBV5-6	TRBJ2-5	TRBD1	TGTGCCAGCAGCTTGGTGGGGCAGGGGGCGATGGAGACCCAGTACTTC	CASSLVGQGAMETQYF
NA	TRBV4-1	TRBJ2-2	NA	TGCGCCAGCGGCCGACAGGTGTACACCGGGGAGCTGTTTTTT	CASGRQVYTGELFF
NA	TRBV9	TRBJ1-6	NA	TGTGCCAGCAGCGTGGGGAGCTCCTATAATTCACCCCTCCACTTT	CASSVGSSYNSPLHF
NA	TRBV27	TRBJ1-6	NA	TGTGCCAGCAGTCTTAAACCCCCGCTCACAGGATCCAATTCACCCCTCCACTTT	CASSLKPPLTGSNSPLHF
NA	TRBV30	TRBJ2-1	NA	TGTGCCTCAGGACTCCGCGAGCAGTTCTTC	CASGLREQFF
few	TRBV9	TRBJ2-3	TRBD2	TGTGCCAGCAGCGCACTAGCGGTGGCAGATACGCAGTATTTT	CASSALAVADTQYF
NA	TRBV7-2	TRBJ2-7	TRBD1	TGTGCCAGCAGCTTACACAGGGGCTCCTACGAGCAGTACTTC	CASSLHRGSYEQYF
NA	TRBV7-9	TRBJ1-2	NA	TGTGCCAGCAGCTCAGAGTCAGGCGCTGGCTACACCTTC	CASSSESGAGYTF